This T cell receptor beta chain was found in a study of blood T cells in healthy people across ages. Findings and caveats of the study: Unsorted PBMCs prevented conclusive naive versus antigen-experienced comparison.

Alongside a J-beta primer mix, a sample-barcoded 5' primer served in a second PCR lasting roughly 6 to 12 cycles. TCRdb reprocessed the 5' RACE reads via MiXCR and lists one record per CDR3 protein. The data contain about 1.5 million distinct CDR3 sequences, 42% of them singletons. As to this clonotype: No antigen is known for it.

Germline CDR1 is MNHEY and CDR2 is SVGAGI. The germline V and J ends were trimmed by 0 bases and 8 bases, with 13 bases remaining between them. The CDR3 is 14 residues long. The chain uses TRBV6-5 and TRBJ1-2; no reliable D call. The sequence was collected from a young woman in good health. Sequencing was performed on blood. The DNA for the CDR3 is TGTGCCAGCAGTTACTCGGGAGGGTTGCCCGGCTACACCTTC. The encoded protein is CASSYSGGLPGYTF.